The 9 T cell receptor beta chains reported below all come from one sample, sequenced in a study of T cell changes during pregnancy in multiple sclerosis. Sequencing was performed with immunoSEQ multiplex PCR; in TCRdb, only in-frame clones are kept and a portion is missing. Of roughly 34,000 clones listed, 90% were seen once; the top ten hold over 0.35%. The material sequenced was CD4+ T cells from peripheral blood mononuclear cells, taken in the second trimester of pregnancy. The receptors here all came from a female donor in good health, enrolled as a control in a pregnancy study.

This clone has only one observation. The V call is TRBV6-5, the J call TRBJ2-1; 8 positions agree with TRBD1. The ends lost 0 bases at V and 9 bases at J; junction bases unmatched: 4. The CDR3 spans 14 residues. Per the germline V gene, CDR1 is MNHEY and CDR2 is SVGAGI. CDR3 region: CASSYSTGEAEQFF. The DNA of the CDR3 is TGTGCCAGCAGTTACTCGACAGGGGAGGCTGAGCAGTTCTTC.

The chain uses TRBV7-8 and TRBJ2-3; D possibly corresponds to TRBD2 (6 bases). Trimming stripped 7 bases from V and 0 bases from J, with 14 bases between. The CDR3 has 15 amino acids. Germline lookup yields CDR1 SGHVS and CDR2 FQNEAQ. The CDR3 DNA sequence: TGTGCCAGCATCCCAACGGGGGTTAGCACAGATACGCAGTATTTT. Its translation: CASIPTGVSTDTQYF.

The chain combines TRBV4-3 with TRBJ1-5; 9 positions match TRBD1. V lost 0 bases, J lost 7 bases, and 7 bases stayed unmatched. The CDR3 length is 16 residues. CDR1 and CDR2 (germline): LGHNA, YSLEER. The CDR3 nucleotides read TGCGCCAGCAGCCAAGAACCCGGGACAGGGATGCAGCCCCAGCATTTT. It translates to CASSQEPGTGMQPQHF.

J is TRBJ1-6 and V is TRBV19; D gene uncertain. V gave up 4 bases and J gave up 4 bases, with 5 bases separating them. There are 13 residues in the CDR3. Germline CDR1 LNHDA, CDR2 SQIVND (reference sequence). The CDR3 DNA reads TGTGCCAGTAGTAGCACTTATAATTCACCCCTCCACTTT. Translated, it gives CASSSTYNSPLHF.

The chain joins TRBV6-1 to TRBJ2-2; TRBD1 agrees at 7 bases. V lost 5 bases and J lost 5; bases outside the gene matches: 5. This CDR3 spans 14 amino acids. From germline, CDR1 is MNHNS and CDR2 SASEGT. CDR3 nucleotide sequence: TGTGCCAGCAGTCGACAGGGTTTAACCGGGGAGCTGTTTTTT. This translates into CASSRQGLTGELFF.

The CDR3 loop is CASRGGKNEKLFF. In DNA, the CDR3 is TGTGCCAGCAGGGGGGGGAAGAATGAAAAACTGTTTTTT. The chain uses TRBV6-6 and TRBJ1-4; the D gene is possibly TRBD1 (5 bases). This CDR3 region has 13 residues. V shed 6 bases and J shed 5 bases, with 10 bases lying between them. Germline V CDR1 and CDR2: MNHNY, SVGAGI (reference sequence).

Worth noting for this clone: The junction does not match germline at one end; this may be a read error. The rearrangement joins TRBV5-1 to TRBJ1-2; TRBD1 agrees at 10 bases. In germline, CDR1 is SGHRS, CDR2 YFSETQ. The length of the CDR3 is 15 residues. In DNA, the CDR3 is TGCGCCAGCAGCCCCTCGACAGGGGGCGGACATGGCTGCACCTTC. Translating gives CASSPSTGGGHGCTF.

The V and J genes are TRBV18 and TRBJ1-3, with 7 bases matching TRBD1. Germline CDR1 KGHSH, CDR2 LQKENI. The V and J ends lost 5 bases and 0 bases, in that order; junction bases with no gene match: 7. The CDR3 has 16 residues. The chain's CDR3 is CASSTWTGSSGNTIYF. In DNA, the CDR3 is TGTGCCAGCTCAACCTGGACAGGCAGCTCTGGAAACACCATATATTTT.

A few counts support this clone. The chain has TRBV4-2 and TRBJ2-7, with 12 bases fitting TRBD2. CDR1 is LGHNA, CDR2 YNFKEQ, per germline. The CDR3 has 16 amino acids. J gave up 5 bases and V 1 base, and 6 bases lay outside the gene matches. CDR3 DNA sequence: TGTGCCAGCAGCCAAGGACTAGCGGGAGCTGAAAACGAGCAGTACTTC. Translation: CASSQGLAGAENEQYF.